This section outlines one TCR beta chain sequence together with its context. Its specificity is not known. The sample contains more than one DNA sequence encoding this CDR3. This CDR3 spans 15 amino acids. Germline values: CDR1 SNHLY, CDR2 FYNNEI. V dropped 1 base and J dropped 2 bases, with 8 bases sitting between them. Deep-level settings were used for running the assay. This table comes from immunoSEQ multiplex PCR, and its TCRdb copy is limited to in-frame clones, with some not included. The table has about 2 million clones, around 95% seen once. The record originates from a study of shared clonotypes between healthy human individuals. Broader study findings: Non-shared clonotypes were found to have lower generation probabilities than the clonotypes that were shared by all four of the sorted-subset donors. Across subsets, estimated richness was generally greater for naive than for memory populations.

This chain links TRBV2 with TRBJ2-2; no clear D gene. The specimen sequenced was naive CD4+ T cells sorted from blood. Subset meaning: CD45RA+ positively selected. This TCR was sampled from a man aged 18 to 30 in good health. The DNA of the CDR3 is TGTGCCAGCAGTGAAGAGGGCGGAAACACCGGGGAGCTGTTTTTT. Its translation: CASSEEGGNTGELFF.